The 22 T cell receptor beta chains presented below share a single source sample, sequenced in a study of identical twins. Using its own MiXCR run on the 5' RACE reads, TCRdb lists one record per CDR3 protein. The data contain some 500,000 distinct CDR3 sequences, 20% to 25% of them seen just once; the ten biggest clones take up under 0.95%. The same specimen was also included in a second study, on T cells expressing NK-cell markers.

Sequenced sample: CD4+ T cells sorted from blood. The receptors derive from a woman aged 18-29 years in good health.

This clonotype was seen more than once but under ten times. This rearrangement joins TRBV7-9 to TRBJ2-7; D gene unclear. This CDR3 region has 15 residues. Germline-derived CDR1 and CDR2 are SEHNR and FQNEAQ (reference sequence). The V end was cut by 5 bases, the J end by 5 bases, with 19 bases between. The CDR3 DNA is TGTGCCAGCAGCCCGAGAGCCGACCCTGTGGACGAGCAGTACTTC. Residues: CASSPRADPVDEQYF.

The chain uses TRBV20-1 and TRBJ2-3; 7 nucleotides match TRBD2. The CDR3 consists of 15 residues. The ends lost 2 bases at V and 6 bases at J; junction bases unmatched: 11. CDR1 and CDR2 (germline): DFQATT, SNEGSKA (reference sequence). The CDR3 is CSARPGLPEGDTQYF. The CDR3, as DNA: TGCAGTGCTAGACCGGGACTACCCGAGGGGGATACGCAGTATTTT.

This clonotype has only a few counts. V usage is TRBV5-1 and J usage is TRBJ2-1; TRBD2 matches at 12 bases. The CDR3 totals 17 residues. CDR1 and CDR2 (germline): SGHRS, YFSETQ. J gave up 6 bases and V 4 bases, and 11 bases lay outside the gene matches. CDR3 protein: CASSPNPTSGRGNEQFF. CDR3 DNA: TGCGCCAGCAGCCCTAACCCGACTAGCGGGAGAGGCAATGAGCAGTTCTTC.

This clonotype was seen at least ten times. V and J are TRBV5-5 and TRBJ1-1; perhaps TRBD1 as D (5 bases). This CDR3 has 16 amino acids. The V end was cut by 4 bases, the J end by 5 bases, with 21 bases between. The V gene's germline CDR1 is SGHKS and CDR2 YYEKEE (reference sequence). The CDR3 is CASSRDRDPLGTEAFF. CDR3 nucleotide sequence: TGTGCCAGCAGCCGGGACCGGGACCCCCTCGGGACTGAAGCTTTCTTT.

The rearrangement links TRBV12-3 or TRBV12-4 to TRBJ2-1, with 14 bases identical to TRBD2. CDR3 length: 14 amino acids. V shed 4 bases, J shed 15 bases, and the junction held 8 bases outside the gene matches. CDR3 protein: CASSSGTSGRRRFF. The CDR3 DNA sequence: TGTGCCAGCAGTTCCGGGACTAGCGGGAGAAGGAGGTTCTTC.

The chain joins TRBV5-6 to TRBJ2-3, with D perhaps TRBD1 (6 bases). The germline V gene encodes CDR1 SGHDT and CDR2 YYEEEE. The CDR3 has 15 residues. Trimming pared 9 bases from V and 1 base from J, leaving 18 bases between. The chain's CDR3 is CATLQRGSGTDTQYF. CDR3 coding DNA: TGTGCCACGCTCCAGAGGGGGTCGGGCACAGATACGCAGTATTTT.

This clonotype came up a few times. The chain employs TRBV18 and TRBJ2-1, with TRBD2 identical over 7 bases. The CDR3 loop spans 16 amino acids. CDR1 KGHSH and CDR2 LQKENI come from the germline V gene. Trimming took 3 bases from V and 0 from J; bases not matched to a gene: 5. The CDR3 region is CASSPQRGPSYNEQFF. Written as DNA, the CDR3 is TGTGCCAGCTCACCTCAGCGGGGCCCCTCCTACAATGAGCAGTTCTTC.

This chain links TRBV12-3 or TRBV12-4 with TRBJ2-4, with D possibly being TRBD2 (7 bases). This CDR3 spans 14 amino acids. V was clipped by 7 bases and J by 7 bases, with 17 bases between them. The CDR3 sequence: CASTKGGALNIQYF. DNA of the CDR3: TGTGCCAGCACCAAGGGGGGGGCGCTGAACATTCAGTACTTC.

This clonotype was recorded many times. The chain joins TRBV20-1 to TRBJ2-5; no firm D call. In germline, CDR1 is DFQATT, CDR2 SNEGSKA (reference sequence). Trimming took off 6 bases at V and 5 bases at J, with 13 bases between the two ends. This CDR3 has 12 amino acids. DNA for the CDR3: TGCAGTGCGGCTCCGGTGCGGGAGACCCAGTACTTC. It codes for CSAAPVRETQYF.

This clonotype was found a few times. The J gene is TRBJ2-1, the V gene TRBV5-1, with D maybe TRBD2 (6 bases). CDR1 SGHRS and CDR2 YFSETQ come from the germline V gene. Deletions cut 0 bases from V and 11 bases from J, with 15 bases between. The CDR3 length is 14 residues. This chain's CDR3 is CASSLAAGRSKQFF. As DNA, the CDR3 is TGCGCCAGCAGCTTGGCGGCGGGGAGGTCGAAGCAGTTCTTC.

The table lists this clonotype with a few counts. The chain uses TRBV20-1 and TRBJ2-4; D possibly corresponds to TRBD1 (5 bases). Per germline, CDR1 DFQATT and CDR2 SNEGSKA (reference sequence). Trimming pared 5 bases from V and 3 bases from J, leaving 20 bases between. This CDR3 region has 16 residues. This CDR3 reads CSAPHPQGLIKNIQYF. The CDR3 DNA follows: TGCAGTGCTCCCCACCCTCAGGGTCTCATCAAAAACATTCAGTACTTC.

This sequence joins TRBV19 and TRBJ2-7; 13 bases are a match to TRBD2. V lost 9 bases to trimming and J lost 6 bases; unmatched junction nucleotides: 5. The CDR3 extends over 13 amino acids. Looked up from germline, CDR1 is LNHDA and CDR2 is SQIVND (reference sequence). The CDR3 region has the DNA TGTGCCAGCCAACTAGCGGGAGGGCGCGAGCAGTACTTC. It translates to CASQLAGGREQYF.

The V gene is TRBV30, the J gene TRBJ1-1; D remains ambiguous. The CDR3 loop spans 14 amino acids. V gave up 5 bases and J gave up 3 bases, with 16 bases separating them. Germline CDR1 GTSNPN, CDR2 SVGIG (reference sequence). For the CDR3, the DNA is TGTGCCTGGTTTAACCCGGCCTCGGACACTGAAGCTTTCTTT. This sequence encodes CAWFNPASDTEAFF.

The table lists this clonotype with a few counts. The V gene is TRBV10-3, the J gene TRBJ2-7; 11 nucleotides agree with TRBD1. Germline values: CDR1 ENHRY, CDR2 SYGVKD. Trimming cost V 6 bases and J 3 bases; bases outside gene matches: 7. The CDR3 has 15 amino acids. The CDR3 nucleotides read TGTGCCATCAGGATGGGGACAGGGGGAAACTACGAGCAGTACTTC. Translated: CAIRMGTGGNYEQYF.

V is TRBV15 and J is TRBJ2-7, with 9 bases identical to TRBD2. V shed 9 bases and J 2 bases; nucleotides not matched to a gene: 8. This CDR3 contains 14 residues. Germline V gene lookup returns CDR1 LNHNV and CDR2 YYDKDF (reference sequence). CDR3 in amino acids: CATRGGVGAYEQYF. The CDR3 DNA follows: TGTGCCACGCGCGGGGGGGTCGGCGCCTACGAGCAGTACTTC.

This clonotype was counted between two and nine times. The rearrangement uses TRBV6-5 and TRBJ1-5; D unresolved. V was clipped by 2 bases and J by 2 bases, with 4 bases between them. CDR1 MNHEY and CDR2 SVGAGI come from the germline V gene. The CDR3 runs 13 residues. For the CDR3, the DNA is TGTGCCAGCAGTTACGGCCGCAATCAGCCCCAGCATTTT. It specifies CASSYGRNQPQHF.

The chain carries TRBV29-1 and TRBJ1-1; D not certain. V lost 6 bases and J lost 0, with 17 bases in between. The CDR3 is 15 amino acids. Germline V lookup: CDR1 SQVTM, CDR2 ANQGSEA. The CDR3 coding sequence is TGCAGCGTCTCCCCTTACAGATCCTTGAACACTGAAGCTTTCTTT. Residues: CSVSPYRSLNTEAFF. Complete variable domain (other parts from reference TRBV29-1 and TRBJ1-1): SAVISQKPSRDICQRGTSLTIQCQVDSQVTMMFWYRQQPGQSLTLIATANQGSEATYESGFVIDKFPISRPNLTFSTLTVSNMSPEDSSIYLCSVSPYRSLNTEAFFGQGTRLTVV.

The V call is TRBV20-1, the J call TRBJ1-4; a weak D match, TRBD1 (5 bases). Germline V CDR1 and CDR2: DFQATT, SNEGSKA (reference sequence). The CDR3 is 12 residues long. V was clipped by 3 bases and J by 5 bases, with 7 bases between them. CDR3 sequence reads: CSARTANEKLFF. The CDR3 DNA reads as TGCAGTGCTAGGACAGCGAATGAAAAACTGTTTTTT.

The CDR3 region is CSAGNEVARRTDTQYF. CDR3 DNA: TGCAGTGCTGGGAACGAAGTAGCGAGACGCACAGATACGCAGTATTTT. This chain uses TRBV20-1 with TRBJ2-3; weak D call: TRBD2 (5 bases). Trimming stripped 5 bases from V and 1 base from J, with 19 bases between. This CDR3 has 16 amino acids. From germline, CDR1 is DFQATT and CDR2 SNEGSKA (reference sequence).

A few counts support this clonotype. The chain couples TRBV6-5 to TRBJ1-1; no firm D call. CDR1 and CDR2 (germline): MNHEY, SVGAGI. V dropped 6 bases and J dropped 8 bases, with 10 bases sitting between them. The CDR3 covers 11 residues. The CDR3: CASRGKGEAFF. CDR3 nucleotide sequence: TGTGCCAGCAGAGGGAAAGGAGAAGCTTTCTTT.

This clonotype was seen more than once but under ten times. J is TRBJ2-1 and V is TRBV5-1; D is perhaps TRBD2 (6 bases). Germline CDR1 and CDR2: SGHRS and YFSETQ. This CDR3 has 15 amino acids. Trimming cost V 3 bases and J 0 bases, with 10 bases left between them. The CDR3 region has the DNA TGCGCCAGCAGCTCGGGGGACCTCTCCTACAATGAGCAGTTCTTC. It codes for CASSSGDLSYNEQFF.

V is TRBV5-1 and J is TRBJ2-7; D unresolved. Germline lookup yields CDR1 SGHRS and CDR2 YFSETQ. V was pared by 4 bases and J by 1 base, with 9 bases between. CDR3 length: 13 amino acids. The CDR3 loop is CASSALGSYEQYF. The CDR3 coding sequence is TGCGCCAGCAGCGCCCTCGGATCCTACGAGCAGTACTTC.